The entry below gives a single T cell receptor beta chain sequence along with its context. The antigen is not known. One end of the junction does not line up with germline, which may come from a read error. CDR1 SGHAT and CDR2 FQNNGV come from the germline V gene. The CDR3 consists of 12 residues. The sample is drawn from a study of tumor and adjacent non-tumor tissue in lung cancer. The overall study: There were some 11 adenocarcinoma, a couple of squamous cell carcinoma and 1 small cell lung cancer cases. On average, productive TCRbeta reads reached a few million per sample. Study results and limitations: Top 100 clones took a larger repertoire share in normal lung. Significantly higher TCR diversity was found in tumor than normal lung.

A modified ARM-PCR protocol with three rounds of nested PCR amplified TCRbeta. MiXCR was run by TCRdb on the multiplex PCR reads, yielding one entry per CDR3 protein. The table records about 80,000 distinct CDR3 sequences, approximately 80% of them present only once. The template was RNA from unsorted bulk tissue. This non-tumor lung sample came from over 3 cm beyond the tumor edge. This rearrangement joins TRBV11-2 to TRBJ2-3; D ambiguous. The sequence was obtained from a man in his 60s with non-small cell lung cancer. Material for sequencing was distant non-tumor lung tissue. This CDR3 reads CASSLNTDTQYF. Written as DNA, the CDR3 is TGTGCCAGTAGCTTGAACACAGATACGCAGTATTTT.